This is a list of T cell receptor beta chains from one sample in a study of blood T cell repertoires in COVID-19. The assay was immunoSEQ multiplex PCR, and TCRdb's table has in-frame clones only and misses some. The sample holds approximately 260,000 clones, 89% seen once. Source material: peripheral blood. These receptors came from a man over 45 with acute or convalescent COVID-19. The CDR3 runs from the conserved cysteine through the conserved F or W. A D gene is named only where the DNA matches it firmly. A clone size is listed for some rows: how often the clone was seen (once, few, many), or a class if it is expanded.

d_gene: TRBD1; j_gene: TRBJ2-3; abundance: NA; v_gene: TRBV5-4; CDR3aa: CASSGTGGADTQYF; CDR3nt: TGTGCCAGCAGCGGAACAGGGGGCGCAGATACGCAGTATTTT
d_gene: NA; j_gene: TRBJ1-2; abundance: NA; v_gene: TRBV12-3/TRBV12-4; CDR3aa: CASSFSSGYTF; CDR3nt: TGTGCCAGCAGTTTCTCTTCTGGCTACACCTTC
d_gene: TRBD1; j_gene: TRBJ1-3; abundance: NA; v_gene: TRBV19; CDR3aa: CASSLGQFHSGNTIYF; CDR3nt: TGTGCCAGTAGTTTGGGACAGTTTCACTCTGGAAACACCATATATTTT
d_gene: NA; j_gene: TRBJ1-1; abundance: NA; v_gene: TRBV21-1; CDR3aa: CASSHGGLNTEAFF; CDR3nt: TGTGCCAGCAGCCACGGAGGCTTGAACACTGAAGCTTTCTTT
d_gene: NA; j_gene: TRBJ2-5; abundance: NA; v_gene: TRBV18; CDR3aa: CASSPGRTQETQYF; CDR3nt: TGTGCCAGCTCACCGGGGAGAACTCAAGAGACCCAGTACTTC
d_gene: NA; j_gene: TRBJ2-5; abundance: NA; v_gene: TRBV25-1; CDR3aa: CASSARGQPRETQYF; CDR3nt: TGTGCCAGCAGTGCACGCGGACAGCCGAGGGAGACCCAGTACTTC
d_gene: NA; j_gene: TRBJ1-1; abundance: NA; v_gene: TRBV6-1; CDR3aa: CASSEGLAVDTEAFF; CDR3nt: TGTGCCAGCAGTGAAGGTTTGGCGGTTGACACTGAAGCTTTCTTT
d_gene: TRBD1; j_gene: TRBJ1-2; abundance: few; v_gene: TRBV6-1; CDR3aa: CASSEEPTGVYGYTF; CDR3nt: TGTGCCAGCAGTGAAGAACCGACAGGGGTATATGGCTACACCTTC
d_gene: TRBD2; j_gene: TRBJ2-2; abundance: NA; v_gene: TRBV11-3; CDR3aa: CASSRSGGMGTGELFF; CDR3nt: TGTGCCAGCAGCCGTAGCGGGGGGATGGGCACCGGGGAGCTGTTTTTT
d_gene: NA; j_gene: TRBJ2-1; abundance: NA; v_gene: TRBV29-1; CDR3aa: CSGKTAGGDEQFF; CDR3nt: TGCAGCGGGAAGACGGCCGGGGGAGACGAGCAGTTCTTC
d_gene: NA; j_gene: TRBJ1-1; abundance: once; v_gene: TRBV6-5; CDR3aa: CASSYFLGGASEAFF; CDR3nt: TGTGCCAGCAGTTACTTCCTCGGGGGGGCTTCTGAAGCTTTCTTT
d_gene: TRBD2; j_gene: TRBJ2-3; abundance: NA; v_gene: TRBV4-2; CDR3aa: CASSQDVAGGPDTQYF; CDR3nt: TGTGCCAGCAGCCAAGATGTGGCGGGGGGCCCAGATACGCAGTATTTT
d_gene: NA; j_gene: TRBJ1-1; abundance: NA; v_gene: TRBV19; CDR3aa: CASSLGSVNTEAFF; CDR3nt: TGTGCCAGTAGTCTCGGGTCGGTGAACACTGAAGCTTTCTTT
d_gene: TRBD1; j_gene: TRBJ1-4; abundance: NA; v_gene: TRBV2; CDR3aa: CASRPGQPTNEKLFF; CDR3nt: TGTGCCAGCAGACCGGGACAGCCAACTAATGAAAAACTGTTTTTT
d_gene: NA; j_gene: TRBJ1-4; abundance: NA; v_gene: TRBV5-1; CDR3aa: CASSLGQQNEKLFF; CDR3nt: TGCGCCAGCAGCTTGGGACAGCAAAATGAAAAACTGTTTTTT
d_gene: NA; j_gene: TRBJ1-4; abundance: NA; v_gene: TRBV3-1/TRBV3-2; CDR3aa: CASSPGGLNEKLFF; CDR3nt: TGTGCCAGCAGCCCCGGGGGACTTAATGAAAAACTGTTTTTT
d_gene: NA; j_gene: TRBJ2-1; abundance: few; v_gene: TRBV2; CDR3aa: CASSELTAYNEQFF; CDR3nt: TGTGCCAGCAGTGAACTGACAGCCTACAATGAGCAGTTCTTC
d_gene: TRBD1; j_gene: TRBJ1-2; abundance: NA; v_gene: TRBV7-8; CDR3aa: CASSSRNRGHYGYTF; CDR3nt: TGTGCCAGCAGCTCACGAAACAGGGGCCACTATGGCTACACCTTC
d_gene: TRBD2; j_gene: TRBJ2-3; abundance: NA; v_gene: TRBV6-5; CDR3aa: CASSPPGGSDTQYF; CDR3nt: TGTGCCAGCAGTCCCCCGGGGGGGTCAGATACGCAGTATTTT
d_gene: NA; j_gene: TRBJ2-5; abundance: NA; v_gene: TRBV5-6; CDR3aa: CASSWRNEETQYF; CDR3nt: TGTGCCAGCAGCTGGAGGAACGAAGAGACCCAGTACTTC
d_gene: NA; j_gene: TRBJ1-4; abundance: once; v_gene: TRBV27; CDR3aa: CASSLSRGPWGTNEKLFF; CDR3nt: TGTGCCAGCAGTTTATCGCGGGGCCCATGGGGAACTAATGAAAAACTGTTTTTT
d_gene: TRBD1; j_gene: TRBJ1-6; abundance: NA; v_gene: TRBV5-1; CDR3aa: CASSRQGMDSPLHF; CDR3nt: TGCGCCAGCAGCAGACAGGGGATGGATTCACCCCTCCACTTT
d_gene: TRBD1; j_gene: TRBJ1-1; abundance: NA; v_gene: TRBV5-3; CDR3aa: CARSTNVTGMIAFF; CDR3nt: TGTGCCAGAAGCACCAACGTGACAGGGATGATTGCTTTCTTT
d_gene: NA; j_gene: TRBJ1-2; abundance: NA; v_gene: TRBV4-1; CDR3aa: CASSQDLGPYGYTF; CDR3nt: TGCGCCAGCAGCCAAGATCTAGGCCCTTATGGCTACACCTTC
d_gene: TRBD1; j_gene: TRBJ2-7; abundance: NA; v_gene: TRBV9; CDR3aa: CASSVDPGGYEQYF; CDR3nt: TGTGCCAGCAGCGTAGATCCAGGGGGCTACGAGCAGTACTTC
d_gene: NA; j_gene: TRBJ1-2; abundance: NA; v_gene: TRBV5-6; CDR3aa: CASSLGRNYGYTF; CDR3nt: TGTGCCAGCAGCTTGGGCAGAAACTATGGCTACACCTTC
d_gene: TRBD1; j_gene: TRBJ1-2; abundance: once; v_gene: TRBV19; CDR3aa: CASSEGQGVYGYTF; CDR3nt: TGTGCCAGTAGTGAGGGACAGGGGGTGTATGGCTACACCTTC
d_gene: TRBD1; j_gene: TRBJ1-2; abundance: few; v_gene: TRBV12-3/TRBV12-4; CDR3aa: CASTPGTGRGYTF; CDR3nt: TGTGCCAGCACCCCTGGGACAGGGAGGGGCTACACCTTC
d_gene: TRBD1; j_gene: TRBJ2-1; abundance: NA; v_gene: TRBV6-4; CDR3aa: CASSDRWTGAYNEQFF; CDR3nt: TGTGCCAGCAGTGACCGCTGGACAGGAGCCTACAATGAGCAGTTCTTC
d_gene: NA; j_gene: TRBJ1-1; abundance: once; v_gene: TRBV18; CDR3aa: CASSPHPPGNTEAFF; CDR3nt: TGTGCCAGCTCACCTCATCCCCCGGGAAACACTGAAGCTTTCTTT
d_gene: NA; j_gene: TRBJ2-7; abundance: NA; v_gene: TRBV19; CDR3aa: CASSRGGYEQYF; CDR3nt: TGTGCCAGTAGTCGCGGCGGCTACGAGCAGTACTTC
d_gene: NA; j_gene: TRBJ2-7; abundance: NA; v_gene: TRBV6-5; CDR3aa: CASSYSSLYEQYF; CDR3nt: TGTGCCAGCAGTTACTCGTCCCTCTACGAGCAGTACTTC
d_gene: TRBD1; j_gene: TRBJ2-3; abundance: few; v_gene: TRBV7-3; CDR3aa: CASSPGQGTDTQYF; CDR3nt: TGTGCCAGCAGCCCGGGACAGGGGACAGATACGCAGTATTTT
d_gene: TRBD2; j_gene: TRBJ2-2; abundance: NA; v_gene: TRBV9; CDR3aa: CASSAQTSVRELFF; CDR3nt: TGTGCCAGCAGCGCCCAAACTAGCGTTCGGGAGCTGTTTTTT
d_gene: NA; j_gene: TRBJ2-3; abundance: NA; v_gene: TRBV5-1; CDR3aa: CASSLATGYTDTQYF; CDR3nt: TGCGCCAGCAGCTTGGCGACAGGATACACAGATACGCAGTATTTT
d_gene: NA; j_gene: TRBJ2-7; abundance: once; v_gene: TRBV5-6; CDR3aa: CASSFLGSHEQYF; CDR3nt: TGTGCCAGCAGCTTTCTAGGCTCCCACGAGCAGTACTTC
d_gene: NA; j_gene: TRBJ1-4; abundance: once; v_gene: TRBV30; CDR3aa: CALERGFNEKLFF; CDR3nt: TGTGCCCTGGAACGGGGTTTTAATGAAAAACTGTTTTTT
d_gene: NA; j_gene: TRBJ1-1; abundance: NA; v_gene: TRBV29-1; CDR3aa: CSVVRENTEAFF; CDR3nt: TGCAGCGTTGTCAGGGAGAACACTGAAGCTTTCTTT
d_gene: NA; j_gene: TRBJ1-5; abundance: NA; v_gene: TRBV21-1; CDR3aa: CASSKTPGWNQPQHF; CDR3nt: TGTGCCAGCAGCAAAACTCCAGGGTGGAATCAGCCCCAGCATTTT
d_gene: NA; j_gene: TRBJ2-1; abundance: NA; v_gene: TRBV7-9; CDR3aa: CASSLNTFNEQFF; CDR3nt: TGTGCCAGCAGCTTAAACACCTTTAATGAGCAGTTCTTC
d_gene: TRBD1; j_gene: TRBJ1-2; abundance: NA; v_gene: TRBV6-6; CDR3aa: CASSYSDREWYGYTF; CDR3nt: TGTGCCAGCAGTTACTCTGACAGGGAATGGTATGGCTACACCTTC
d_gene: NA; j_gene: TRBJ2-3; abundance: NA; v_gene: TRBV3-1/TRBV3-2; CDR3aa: CASSPELGMEQYF; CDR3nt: TGTGCCAGCAGCCCTGAGTTGGGCATGGAGCAGTATTTT
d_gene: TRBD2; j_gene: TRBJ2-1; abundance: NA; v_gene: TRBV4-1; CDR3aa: CASSQLIAGGRGEQFF; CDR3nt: TGCGCCAGCAGCCAACTTATAGCGGGGGGGCGAGGCGAGCAGTTCTTC
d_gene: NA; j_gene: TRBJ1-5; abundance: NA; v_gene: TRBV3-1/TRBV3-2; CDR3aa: CASSQGPTGSNQPQHF; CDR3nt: TGTGCCAGCAGCCAAGGTCCCACAGGTAGCAATCAGCCCCAGCATTTT
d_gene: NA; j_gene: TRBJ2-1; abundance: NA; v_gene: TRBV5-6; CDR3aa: CASRPRQISYNEQFF; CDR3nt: TGTGCCAGCAGACCGCGACAGATCTCCTACAATGAGCAGTTCTTC
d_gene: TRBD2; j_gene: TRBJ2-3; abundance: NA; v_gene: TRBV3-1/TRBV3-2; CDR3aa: CASSSLAGRTDTQYF; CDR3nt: TGTGCCAGCAGCTCCTTAGCGGGGCGCACAGATACGCAGTATTTT
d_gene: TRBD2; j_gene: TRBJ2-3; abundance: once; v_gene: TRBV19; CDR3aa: CASSPTSGGTDTQYF; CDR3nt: TGTGCCAGTAGCCCTACTAGCGGGGGCACAGATACGCAGTATTTT
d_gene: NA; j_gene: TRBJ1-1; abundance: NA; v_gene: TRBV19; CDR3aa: CASSIGLMIGDTEAFF; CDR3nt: TGTGCCAGTAGCATCGGACTGATGATTGGGGACACTGAAGCTTTCTTT
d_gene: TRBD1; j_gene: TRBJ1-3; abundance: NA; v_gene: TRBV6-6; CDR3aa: CASWDRAGNTIYF; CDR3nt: TGTGCCAGCTGGGACAGGGCTGGAAACACCATATATTTT